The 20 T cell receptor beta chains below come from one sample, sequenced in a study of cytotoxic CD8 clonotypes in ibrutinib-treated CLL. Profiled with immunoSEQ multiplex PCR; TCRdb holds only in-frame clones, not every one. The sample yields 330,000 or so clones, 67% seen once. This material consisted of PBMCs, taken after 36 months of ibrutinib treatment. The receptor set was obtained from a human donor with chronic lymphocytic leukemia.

The chain's CDR3 is CASSFGLGSETQYF. CDR3 DNA: TGTGCCAGCAGCTTTGGACTAGGTTCGGAGACCCAGTACTTC. The chain is built from TRBV5-6 and TRBJ2-5; 7 bases fit TRBD2. The germline V gene encodes CDR1 SGHDT and CDR2 YYEEEE. This CDR3 comprises 14 residues. The ends lost 2 bases at V and 5 bases at J; junction bases unmatched: 6.

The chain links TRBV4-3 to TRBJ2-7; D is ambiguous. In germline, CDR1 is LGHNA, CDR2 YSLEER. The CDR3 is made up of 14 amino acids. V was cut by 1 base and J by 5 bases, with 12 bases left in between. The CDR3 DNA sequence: TGCGCCAGCAGCCAAGGGGTGTGGGCGGACGAGCAGTACTTC. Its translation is CASSQGVWADEQYF.

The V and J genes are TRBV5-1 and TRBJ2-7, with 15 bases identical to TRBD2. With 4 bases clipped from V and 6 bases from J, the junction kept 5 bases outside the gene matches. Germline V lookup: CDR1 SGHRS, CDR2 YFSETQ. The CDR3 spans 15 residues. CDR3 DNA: TGCGCCAGCAGCCTCCGGACTAGCGGGAGGGGCGAGCAGTACTTC. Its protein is CASSLRTSGRGEQYF.

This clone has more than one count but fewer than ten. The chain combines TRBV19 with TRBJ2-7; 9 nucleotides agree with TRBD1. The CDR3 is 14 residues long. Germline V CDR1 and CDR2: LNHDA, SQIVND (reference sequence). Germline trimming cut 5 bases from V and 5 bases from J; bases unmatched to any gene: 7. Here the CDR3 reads CASSGGQGTNEQYF. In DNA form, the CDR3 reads TGTGCCAGTAGTGGGGGACAGGGCACCAACGAGCAGTACTTC.

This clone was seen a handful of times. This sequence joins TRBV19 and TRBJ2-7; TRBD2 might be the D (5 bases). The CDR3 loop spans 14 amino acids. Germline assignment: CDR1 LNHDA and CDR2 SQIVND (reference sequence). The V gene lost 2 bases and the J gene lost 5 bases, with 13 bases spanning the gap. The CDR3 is CASSISGIGHEQYF. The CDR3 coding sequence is TGTGCCAGTAGTATAAGCGGTATCGGTCACGAGCAGTACTTC.

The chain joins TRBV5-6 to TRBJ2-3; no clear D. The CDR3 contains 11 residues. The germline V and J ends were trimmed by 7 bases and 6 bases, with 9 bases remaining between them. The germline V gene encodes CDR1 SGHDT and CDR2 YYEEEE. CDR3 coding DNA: TGTGCCAGCGGGCCCGTGGATACGCAGTATTTT. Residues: CASGPVDTQYF.

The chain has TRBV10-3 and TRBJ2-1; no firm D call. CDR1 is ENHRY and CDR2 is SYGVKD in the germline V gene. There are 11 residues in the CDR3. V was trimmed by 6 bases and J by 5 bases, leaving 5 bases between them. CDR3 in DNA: TGTGCCATCAGCCAGAACAATGAGCAGTTCTTC. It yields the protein CAISQNNEQFF.

This CDR3 is CASSLGGGNTIYF. The CDR3, as DNA: TGTGCCAGCTCACTTGGAGGAGGAAACACCATATATTTT. The rearrangement uses TRBV18 and TRBJ1-3; D gene uncertain. V lost 4 bases, J lost 4 bases, and 8 bases lay in between. Germline V lookup: CDR1 KGHSH, CDR2 LQKENI. This CDR3 has 13 residues.

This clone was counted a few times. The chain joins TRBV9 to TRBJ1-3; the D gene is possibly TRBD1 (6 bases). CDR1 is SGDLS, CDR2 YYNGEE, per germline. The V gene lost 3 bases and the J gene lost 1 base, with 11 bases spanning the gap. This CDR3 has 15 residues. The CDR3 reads CASSEQGPSGNTIYF. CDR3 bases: TGTGCCAGCAGCGAACAGGGACCGTCTGGAAACACCATATATTTT.

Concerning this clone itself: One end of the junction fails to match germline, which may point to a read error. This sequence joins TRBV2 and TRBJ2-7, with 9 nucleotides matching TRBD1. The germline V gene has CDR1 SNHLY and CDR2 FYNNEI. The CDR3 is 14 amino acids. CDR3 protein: CASKPGQGSHEQYF. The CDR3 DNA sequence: TGTGCCAGCAAACCGGGACAGGGCTCCCACGAGCAGTACTTC.

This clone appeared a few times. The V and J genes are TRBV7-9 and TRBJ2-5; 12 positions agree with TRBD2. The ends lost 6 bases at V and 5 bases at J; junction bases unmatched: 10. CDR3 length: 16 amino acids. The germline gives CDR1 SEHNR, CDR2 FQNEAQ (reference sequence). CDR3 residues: CASSPSRTSGTETQYF. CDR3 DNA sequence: TGTGCCAGCAGTCCGAGCCGGACTAGCGGGACGGAGACCCAGTACTTC. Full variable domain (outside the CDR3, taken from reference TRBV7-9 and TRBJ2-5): DTGVSQNPRHKITKRGQNVTFRCDPISEHNRLYWYRQTLGQGPEFLTYFQNEAQLEKSRLLSDRFSAERPKGSFSTLEIQRTEQGDSAMYLCASSPSRTSGTETQYFGPGTRLLVL.

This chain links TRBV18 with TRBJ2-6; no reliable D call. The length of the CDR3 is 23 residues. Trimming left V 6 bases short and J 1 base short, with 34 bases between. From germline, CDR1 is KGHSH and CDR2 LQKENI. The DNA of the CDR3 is TGTGCCAGCTCTCCGCGTGTACAGCCTCAACACCAACGGGCAATATCTGGGGCCAACGTCCTGACTTTC. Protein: CASSPRVQPQHQRAISGANVLTF.

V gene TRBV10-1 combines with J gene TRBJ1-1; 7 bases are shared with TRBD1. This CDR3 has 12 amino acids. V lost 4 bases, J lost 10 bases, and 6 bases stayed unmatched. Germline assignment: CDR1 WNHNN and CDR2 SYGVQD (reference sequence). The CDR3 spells CASSARGQGAFF. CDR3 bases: TGCGCCAGCAGTGCGAGGGGGCAAGGAGCTTTCTTT.

The CDR3, as DNA: TGTGCCAGCAGCCCGACAGGGGTTGGGGCCAACGTCCTGACTTTC. This translates into CASSPTGVGANVLTF. The chain recombines TRBV5-4 with TRBJ2-6, with 8 nucleotides matching TRBD1. Germline trimming cut 4 bases from V and 3 bases from J; bases unmatched to any gene: 3. The CDR3 is made up of 15 amino acids. Per the germline V gene, CDR1 is SGHNT and CDR2 is YYREEE (reference sequence).

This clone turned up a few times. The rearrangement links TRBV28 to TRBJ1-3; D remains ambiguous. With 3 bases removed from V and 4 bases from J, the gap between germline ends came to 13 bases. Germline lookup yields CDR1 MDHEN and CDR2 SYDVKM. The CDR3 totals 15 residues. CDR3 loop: CASSFVGKGGNTIYF. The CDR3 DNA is TGTGCCAGCAGTTTTGTTGGAAAGGGAGGAAACACCATATATTTT.

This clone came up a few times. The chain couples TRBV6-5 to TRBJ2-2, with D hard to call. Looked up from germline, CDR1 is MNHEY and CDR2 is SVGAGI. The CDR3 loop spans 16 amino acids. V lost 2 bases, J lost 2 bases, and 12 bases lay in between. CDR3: CASSYAAGPNTGELFF. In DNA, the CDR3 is TGTGCCAGCAGTTACGCGGCAGGCCCTAACACCGGGGAGCTGTTTTTT.

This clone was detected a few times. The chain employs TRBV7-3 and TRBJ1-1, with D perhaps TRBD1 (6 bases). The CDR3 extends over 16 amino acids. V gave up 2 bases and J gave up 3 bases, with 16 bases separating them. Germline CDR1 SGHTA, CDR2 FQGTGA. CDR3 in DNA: TGTGCCAGCAGCTTATGGCCCAGGGGAGAGGACACTGAAGCTTTCTTT. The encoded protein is CASSLWPRGEDTEAFF.

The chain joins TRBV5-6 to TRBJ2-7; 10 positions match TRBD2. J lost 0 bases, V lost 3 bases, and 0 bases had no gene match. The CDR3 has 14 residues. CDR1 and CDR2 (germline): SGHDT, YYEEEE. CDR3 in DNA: TGTGCCAGCAGCTGGACTAGCGGCTCCTACGAGCAGTACTTC. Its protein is CASSWTSGSYEQYF.

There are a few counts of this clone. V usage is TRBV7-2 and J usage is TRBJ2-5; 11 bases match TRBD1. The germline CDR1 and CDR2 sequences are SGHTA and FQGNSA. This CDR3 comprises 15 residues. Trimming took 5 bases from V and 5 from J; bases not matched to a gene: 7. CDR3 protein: CASSPRTGGFETQYF. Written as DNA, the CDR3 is TGTGCCAGCAGCCCAAGGACAGGGGGCTTTGAGACCCAGTACTTC.

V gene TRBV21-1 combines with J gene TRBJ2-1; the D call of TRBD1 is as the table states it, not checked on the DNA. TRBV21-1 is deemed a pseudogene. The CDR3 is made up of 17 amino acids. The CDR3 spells CASSTPTGPRIYNEQFF. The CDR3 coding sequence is TGTGCCAGCAGCACTCCTACAGGGCCCCGAATATACAATGAGCAGTTCTTC.